This record concerns one T cell receptor (beta chain) sequence. Its antigen is unidentified. This specimen belongs to a study of post-analysis software for immune sequencing data. The TCR beta cDNA libraries contained unique molecular identifiers. cDNA molecules numbering 400,000 to 550,000 came from about 0.94 to 9.7 million T cells. TCRdb analysed the PCR reads with MiXCR anew, one entry per CDR3 protein. Of around 440,000 distinct CDR3 sequences in the sample, roughly 45% were seen once. Study-level results: The study found significantly lower normalized Chao1 diversity in multiple sclerosis patients than in controls.

Material: blood. This receptor was obtained from a girl aged 5-17 years with multiple sclerosis.

CDR3 DNA sequence: TGTGCCAGCTCACCTCCTTCAAAGAACACCTACGAGCAGTACTTC. Translation: CASSPPSKNTYEQYF. This chain uses TRBV18 with TRBJ2-7, with D uncertain. This CDR3 has 15 amino acids. V was cut by 3 bases and J by 2 bases, with 14 bases left in between. Germline loops: CDR1 KGHSH, CDR2 LQKENI.